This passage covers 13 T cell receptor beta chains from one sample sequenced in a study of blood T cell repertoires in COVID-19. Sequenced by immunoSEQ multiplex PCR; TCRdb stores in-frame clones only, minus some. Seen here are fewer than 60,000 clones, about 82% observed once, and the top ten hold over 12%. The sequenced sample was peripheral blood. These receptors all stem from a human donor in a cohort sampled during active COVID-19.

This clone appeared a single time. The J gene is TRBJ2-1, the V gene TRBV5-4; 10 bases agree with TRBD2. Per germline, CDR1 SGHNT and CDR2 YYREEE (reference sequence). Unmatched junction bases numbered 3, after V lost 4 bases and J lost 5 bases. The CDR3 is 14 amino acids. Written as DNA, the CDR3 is TGTGCCAGCAGCGGAGCGGGGGGGGACAATGAGCAGTTCTTC. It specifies CASSGAGGDNEQFF.

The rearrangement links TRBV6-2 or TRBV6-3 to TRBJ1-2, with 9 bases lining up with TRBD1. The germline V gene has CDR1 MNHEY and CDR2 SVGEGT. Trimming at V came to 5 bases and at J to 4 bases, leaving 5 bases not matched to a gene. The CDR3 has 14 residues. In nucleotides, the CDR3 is TGTGCCAGCAGTCGGGACAGGGTGACCTATGGCTACACCTTC. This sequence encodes CASSRDRVTYGYTF.

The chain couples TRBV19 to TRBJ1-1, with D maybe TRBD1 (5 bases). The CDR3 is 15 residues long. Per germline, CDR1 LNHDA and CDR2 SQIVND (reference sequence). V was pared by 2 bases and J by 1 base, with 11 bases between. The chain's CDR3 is CASSITGVSNTEAFF. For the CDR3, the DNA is TGTGCCAGTAGTATAACGGGGGTGTCGAACACTGAAGCTTTCTTT.

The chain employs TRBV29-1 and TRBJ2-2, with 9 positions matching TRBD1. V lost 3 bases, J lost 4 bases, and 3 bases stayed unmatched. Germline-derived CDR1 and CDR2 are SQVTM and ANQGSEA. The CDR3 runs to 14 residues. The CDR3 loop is CSVDGTGTTGELFF. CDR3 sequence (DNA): TGCAGCGTTGACGGGACAGGGACCACCGGGGAGCTGTTTTTT.

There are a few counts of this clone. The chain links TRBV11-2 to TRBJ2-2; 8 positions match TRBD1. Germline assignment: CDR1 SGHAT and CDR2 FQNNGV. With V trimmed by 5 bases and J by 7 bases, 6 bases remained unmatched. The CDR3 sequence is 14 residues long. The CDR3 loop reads CASSTRTGLGELFF. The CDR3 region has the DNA TGTGCCAGCAGCACCCGGACAGGGCTCGGGGAGCTGTTTTTT.

The CDR3 region is CASSSGQGWNQPQHF. CDR3 sequence (DNA): TGTGCCAGCAGTTCCGGACAGGGGTGGAATCAGCCCCAGCATTTT. J is TRBJ1-5 and V is TRBV3-1 (or the pseudogene TRBV3-2); 9 positions agree with TRBD1. The V gene's germline CDR1 is LGHDT and CDR2 YNNKEL (reference sequence). Trimming cost V 6 bases and J 4 bases; bases outside gene matches: 7. The CDR3 spans 15 residues.

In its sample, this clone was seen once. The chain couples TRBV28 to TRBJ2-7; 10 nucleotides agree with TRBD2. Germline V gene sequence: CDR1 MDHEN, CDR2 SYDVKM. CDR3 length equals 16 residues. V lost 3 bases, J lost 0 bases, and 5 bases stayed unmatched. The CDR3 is CASSLTSGFISYEQYF. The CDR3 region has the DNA TGTGCCAGCAGTTTGACTAGCGGGTTCATCTCCTACGAGCAGTACTTC.

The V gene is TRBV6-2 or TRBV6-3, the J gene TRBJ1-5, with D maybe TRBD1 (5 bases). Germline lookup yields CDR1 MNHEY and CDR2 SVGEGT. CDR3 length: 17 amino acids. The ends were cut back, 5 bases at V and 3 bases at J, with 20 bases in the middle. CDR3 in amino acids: CASSTRGGPLPNQPQHF. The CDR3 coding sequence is TGTGCCAGCAGTACAAGGGGTGGCCCACTACCCAATCAGCCCCAGCATTTT.

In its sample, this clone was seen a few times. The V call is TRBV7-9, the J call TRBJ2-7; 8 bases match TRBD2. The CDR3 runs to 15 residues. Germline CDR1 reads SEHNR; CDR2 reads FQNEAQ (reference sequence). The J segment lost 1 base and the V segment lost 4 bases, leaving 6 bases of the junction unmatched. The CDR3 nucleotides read TGTGCCAGCAGCTCCCCAGCGGGGGAGTCCTACGAGCAGTACTTC. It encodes CASSSPAGESYEQYF.

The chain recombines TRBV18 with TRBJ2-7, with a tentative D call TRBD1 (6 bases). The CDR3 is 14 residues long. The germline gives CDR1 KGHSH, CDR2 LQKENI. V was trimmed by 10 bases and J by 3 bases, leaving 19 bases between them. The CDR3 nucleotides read TGTGCCATTCCAACGGGACACGACTACTACGAGCAGTACTTC. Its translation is CAIPTGHDYYEQYF.

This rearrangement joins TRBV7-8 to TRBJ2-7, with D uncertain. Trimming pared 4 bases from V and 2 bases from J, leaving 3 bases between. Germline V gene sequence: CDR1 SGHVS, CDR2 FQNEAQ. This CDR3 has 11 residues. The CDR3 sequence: CASSSTYEQYF. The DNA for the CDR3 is TGTGCCAGCAGCTCAACCTACGAGCAGTACTTC.

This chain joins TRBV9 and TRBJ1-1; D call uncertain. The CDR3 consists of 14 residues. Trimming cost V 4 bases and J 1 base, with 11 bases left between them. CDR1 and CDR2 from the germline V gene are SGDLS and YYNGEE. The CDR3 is CASSPAPGNTEAFF. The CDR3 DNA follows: TGTGCCAGCAGCCCTGCCCCAGGGAACACTGAAGCTTTCTTT.

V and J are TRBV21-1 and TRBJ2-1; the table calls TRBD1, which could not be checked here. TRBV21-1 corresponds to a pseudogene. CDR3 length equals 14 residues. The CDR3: CASSKDRPYNEQFF. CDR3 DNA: TGTGCCAGCAGCAAGGACAGACCCTACAATGAGCAGTTCTTC.